The present entry profiles one T cell receptor (beta chain) with its context. The CDR3 length is 13 residues. Germline CDR1 reads MNHNY; CDR2 reads SVGAGI (reference sequence). The V and J ends lost 5 bases and 0 bases respectively, with 8 bases between them. The donors, healthy adults who were HIV-negative, had experienced no recent acute infections or vaccinations. The sample originates from a study of shared clonotypes between healthy human individuals. This table comes from immunoSEQ multiplex PCR, and its TCRdb copy is limited to in-frame clones, with some not included. The sample has some 1.4 million clones, around 97% seen once.

This sequence joins TRBV6-6 and TRBJ2-7; TRBD1 or TRBD2 may be the D gene (5 bases each). Sequencing input: naive CD4+ T cells sorted from blood. Subset described: CD45RA+ positively selected. This receptor was identified in a man between 25 and 39 years old in good health. Here the CDR3 reads CASSQGPSYEQYF. CDR3 DNA: TGTGCCAGCAGTCAGGGACCCTCCTACGAGCAGTACTTC.